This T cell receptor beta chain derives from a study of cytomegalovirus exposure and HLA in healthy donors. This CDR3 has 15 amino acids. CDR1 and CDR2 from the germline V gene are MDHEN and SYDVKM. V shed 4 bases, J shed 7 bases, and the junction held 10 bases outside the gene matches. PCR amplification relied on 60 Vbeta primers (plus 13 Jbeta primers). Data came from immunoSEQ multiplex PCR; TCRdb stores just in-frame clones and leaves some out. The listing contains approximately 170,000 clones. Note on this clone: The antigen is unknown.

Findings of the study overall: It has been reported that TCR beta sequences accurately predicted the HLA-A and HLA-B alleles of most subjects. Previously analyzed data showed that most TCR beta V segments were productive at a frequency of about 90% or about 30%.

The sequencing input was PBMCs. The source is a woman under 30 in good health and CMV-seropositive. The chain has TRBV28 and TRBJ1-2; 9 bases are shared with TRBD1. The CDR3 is CASSSPGQGSGGYTF. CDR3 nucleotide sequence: TGTGCCAGCAGTTCGCCGGGACAGGGTTCTGGTGGCTACACCTTC.